This T cell receptor beta chain was sequenced in a study of T-cell memory formation after mild COVID-19. Per the germline V gene, CDR1 is DFQATT and CDR2 is SNEGSKA (reference sequence). The V and J ends lost 5 bases and 1 base, in that order; junction bases with no gene match: 7. The CDR3 spans 16 residues. TCRdb reprocessed the 5' RACE reads with MiXCR, giving one entry per CDR3 protein. The data show around 130,000 distinct CDR3 sequences, with 5% to 6.5% seen just once and 2% to 2.5% held by the top ten. This clonotype came up many times. Sequenced material: PBMCs or a T cell subset sorted from them (not recorded which). The sequence was collected from an adult woman who had mild COVID-19 (a few samples of this study predate the infection). Cell type and time point are not known. The rearrangement joins TRBV20-1 to TRBJ2-1; TRBD2 matches 11 bases. CDR3 sequence: CSAGPSGRLSYNEQFF. The CDR3, as DNA: TGCAGTGCTGGACCTAGCGGGAGGCTATCCTACAATGAGCAGTTCTTC.